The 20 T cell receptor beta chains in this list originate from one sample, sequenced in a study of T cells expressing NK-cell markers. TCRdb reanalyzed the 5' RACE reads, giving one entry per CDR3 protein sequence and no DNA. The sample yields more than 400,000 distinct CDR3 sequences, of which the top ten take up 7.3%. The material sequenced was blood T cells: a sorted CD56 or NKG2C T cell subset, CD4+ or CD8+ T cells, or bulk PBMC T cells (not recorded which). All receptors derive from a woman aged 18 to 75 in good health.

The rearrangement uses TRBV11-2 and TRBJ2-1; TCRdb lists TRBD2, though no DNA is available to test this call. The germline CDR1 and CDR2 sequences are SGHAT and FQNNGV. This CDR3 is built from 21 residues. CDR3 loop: CASKGQNRASGRETSYNEQFF.

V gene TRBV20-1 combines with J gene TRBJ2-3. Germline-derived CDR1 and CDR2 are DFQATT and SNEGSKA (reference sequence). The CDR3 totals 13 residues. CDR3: CSAVGRSTDTQYF.

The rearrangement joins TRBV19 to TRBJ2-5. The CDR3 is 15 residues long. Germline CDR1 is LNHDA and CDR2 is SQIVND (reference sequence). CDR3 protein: CASSTSEEMGETQYF.

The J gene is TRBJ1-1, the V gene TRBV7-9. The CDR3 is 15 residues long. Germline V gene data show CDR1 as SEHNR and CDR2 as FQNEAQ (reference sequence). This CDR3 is CASSLVQSATAEAFF.

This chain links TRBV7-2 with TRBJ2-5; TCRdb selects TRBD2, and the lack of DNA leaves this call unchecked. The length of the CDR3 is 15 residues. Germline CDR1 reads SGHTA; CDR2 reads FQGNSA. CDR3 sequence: CASSLGGWPQETQYF. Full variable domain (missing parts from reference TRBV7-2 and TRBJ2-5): GAGVSQSPSNKVTEKGKDVELRCDPISGHTALYWYRQSLGQGLEFLIYFQGNSAPDKSGLPSDRFSAERTGGSVSTLTIQRTQQEDSAVYLCASSLGGWPQETQYFGPGTRLLVL.

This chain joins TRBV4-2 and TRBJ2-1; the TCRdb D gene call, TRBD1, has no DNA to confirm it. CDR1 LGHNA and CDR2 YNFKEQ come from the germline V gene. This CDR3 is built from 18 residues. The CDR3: CASSRETGTRGRYNEQFF.

CDR3 residues: CSASGRSSYNSPLHF. V is TRBV20-1 and J is TRBJ1-6; TCRdb gives TRBD1 as the D gene, but with no DNA this cannot be confirmed. Per the germline V gene, CDR1 is DFQATT and CDR2 is SNEGSKA (reference sequence). This CDR3 has 15 residues.

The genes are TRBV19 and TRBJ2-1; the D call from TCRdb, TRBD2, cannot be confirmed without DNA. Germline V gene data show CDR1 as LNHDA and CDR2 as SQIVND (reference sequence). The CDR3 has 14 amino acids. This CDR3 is CASSMRLAYNEQFF.

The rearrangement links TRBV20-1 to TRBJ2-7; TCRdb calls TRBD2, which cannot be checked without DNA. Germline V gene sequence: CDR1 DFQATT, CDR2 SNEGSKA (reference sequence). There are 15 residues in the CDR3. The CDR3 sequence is CSASPNSGRAYEQYF.

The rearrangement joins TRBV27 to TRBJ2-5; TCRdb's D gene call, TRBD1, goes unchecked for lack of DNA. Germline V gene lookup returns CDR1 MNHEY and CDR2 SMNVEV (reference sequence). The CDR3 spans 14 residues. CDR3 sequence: CASSSTGYQETQYF.

CDR3 amino acids: CASSERGPLTLEQYF. The rearrangement uses TRBV2 and TRBJ2-7; TCRdb's assignment of TRBD1 cannot be checked, as there is no DNA. Germline V gene data show CDR1 as SNHLY and CDR2 as FYNNEI. CDR3 size: 15 residues.

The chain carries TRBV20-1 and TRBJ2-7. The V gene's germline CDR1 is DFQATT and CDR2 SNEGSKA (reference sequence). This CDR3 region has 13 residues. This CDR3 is CSGWWRLSYEQYF.

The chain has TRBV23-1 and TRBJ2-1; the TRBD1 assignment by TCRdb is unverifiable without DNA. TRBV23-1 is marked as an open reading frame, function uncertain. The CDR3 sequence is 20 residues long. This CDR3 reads CASSQSSDTGSKGDYNEQFF.

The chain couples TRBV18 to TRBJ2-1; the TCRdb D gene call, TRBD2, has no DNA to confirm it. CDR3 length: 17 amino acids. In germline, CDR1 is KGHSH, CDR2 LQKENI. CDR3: CASSPVGASGSKNEQFF.

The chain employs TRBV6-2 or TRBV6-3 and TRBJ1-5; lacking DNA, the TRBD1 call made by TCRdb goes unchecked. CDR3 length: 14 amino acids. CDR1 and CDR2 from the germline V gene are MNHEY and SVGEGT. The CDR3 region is CASSFNSMGTPQHF.

CDR3 region: CASSALRESTEAFF. This chain uses TRBV5-1 with TRBJ1-1. The germline gives CDR1 SGHRS, CDR2 YFSETQ. The CDR3 sequence is 14 residues long.

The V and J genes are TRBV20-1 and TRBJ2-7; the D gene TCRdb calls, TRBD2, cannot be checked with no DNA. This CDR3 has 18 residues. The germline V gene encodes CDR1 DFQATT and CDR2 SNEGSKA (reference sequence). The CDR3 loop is CSANVGLAGSRGSYEQYF.

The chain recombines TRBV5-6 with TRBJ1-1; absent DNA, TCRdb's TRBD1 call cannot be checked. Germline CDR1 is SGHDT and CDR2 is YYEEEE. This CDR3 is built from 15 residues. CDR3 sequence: CASSLETGMNTEAFF.

The CDR3 loop is CASSQDRGNQPQHF. The chain has TRBV4-2 and TRBJ1-5; TCRdb's D call of TRBD1 is untestable without DNA. Germline lookup yields CDR1 LGHNA and CDR2 YNFKEQ. The CDR3 length is 14 residues.

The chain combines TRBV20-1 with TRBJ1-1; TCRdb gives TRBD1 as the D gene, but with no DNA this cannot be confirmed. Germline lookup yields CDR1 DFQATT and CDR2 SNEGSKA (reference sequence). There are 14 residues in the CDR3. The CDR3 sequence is CSARVRQQNTEAFF.